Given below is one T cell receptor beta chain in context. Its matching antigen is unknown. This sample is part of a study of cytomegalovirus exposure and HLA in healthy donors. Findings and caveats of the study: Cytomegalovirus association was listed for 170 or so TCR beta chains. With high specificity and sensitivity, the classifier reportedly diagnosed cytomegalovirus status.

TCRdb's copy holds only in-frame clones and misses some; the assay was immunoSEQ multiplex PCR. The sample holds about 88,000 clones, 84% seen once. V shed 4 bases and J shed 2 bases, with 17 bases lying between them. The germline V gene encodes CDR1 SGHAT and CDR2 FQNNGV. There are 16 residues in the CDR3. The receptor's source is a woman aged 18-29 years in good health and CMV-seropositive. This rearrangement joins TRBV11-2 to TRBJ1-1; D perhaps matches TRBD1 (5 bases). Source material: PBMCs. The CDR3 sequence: CASSWPLGGSNTEAFF. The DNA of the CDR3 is TGTGCCAGCAGCTGGCCCCTTGGGGGGAGTAACACTGAAGCTTTCTTT.